What follows are 23 T cell receptor beta chains derived from one specimen sequenced in a study of OX40 agonist ivuxolimab in advanced cancers. Data came from immunoSEQ multiplex PCR; TCRdb stores just in-frame clones and leaves some out. The sample records more than 75,000 clones, 86% being singletons. This sample comprised CD4+ or CD8+ T cells sorted from blood, obtained in a trial of the OX40 agonist ivuxolimab. Every receptor here comes from an adult with an advanced solid tumor such as melanoma, head and neck, liver or kidney cancer.

The V gene is TRBV2, the J gene TRBJ2-1; TRBD1 matches 8 bases. This CDR3 is 15 amino acids long. V dropped 6 bases and J dropped 1; count of bases not matched to a gene: 5. The V gene's germline CDR1 is SNHLY and CDR2 FYNNEI. In DNA, the CDR3 is TGTGCCAGCAGGGACAGGGTTTCTTCCTACAATGAGCAGTTCTTC. It is translated as CASRDRVSSYNEQFF.

This clone was seen just once. The genes are TRBV7-9 and TRBJ1-2; D is uncertain. V lost 5 bases and J 3 bases, leaving 7 bases between the germline ends. The CDR3 covers 12 residues. Germline V gene lookup returns CDR1 SEHNR and CDR2 FQNEAQ (reference sequence). The CDR3 region has the DNA TGTGCCAGCAGCCCGACCGACTATGGCTACACCTTC. As protein: CASSPTDYGYTF.

V is TRBV6-5 and J is TRBJ2-7, with 8 positions matching TRBD1. Per the germline V gene, CDR1 is MNHEY and CDR2 is SVGAGI. V shed 4 bases and J 2 bases; nucleotides not matched to a gene: 7. The CDR3 has 15 residues. The DNA of the CDR3 is TGTGCCAGCAGTTCAGGACAGGGAGCTACCTACGAGCAGTACTTC. It translates to CASSSGQGATYEQYF.

The chain couples TRBV18 to TRBJ1-6; D possibly corresponds to TRBD1 (5 bases). This CDR3 has 14 amino acids. V lost 3 bases to trimming and J lost 8 bases, with 11 bases between them. The germline gives CDR1 KGHSH, CDR2 LQKENI. This CDR3 is CASSPWGLDSPLHF. The CDR3 DNA reads TGTGCCAGCTCACCTTGGGGCTTGGATTCACCCCTCCACTTT.

The rearrangement links TRBV25-1 to TRBJ2-5; D may match TRBD1 or TRBD2 (6 bases each). This CDR3 contains 14 residues. V was pared by 2 bases and J by 5 bases, with 12 bases between. Germline CDR1 and CDR2: MGHDK and SYGVNS. The CDR3: CASSERGGKETQYF. CDR3 sequence (DNA): TGTGCCAGCAGTGAACGAGGGGGGAAGGAGACCCAGTACTTC.

The chain links TRBV6-5 to TRBJ1-4, with D maybe TRBD1 (5 bases). Per germline, CDR1 MNHEY and CDR2 SVGAGI. This CDR3 spans 15 amino acids. Trimming pared 4 bases from V and 7 bases from J, leaving 16 bases between. The CDR3 sequence is CASSSHGGWSEKLFF. The CDR3, as DNA: TGTGCCAGCAGTTCCCACGGGGGGTGGAGTGAAAAACTGTTTTTT.

The V gene is TRBV30, the J gene TRBJ1-2; the match to TRBD1 covers 7 bases. Germline assignment: CDR1 GTSNPN and CDR2 SVGIG (reference sequence). The CDR3 has 15 amino acids. The J segment lost 2 bases and the V segment lost 1 base, leaving 7 bases of the junction unmatched. Here the CDR3 DNA reads TGTGCCTGGAGTGCCGACGGGACAGCAAACTATGGCTACACCTTC. Protein product: CAWSADGTANYGYTF.

This clone came up once. This chain connects TRBV27 to TRBJ1-2; D might be TRBD1 (5 bases). CDR3 length: 13 residues. Germline CDR1 reads MNHEY; CDR2 reads SMNVEV (reference sequence). Trimming shortened V by 3 bases and J by 4 bases, and 9 bases separated the two germline ends. CDR3 coding DNA: TGTGCCAGCAGTTTCTCGAGGGGCTATGGCTACACCTTC. Protein sequence: CASSFSRGYGYTF.

The chain couples TRBV10-1 to TRBJ2-5; 7 bases line up with TRBD2. The CDR3 loop spans 16 amino acids. Trimming at V came to 4 bases and at J to 4 bases, leaving 12 bases not matched to a gene. Germline CDR1 and CDR2: WNHNN and SYGVQD (reference sequence). CDR3 loop: CASSVTRAGEGETQYF. CDR3 nucleotide sequence: TGCGCCAGCAGTGTCACCCGCGCGGGGGAAGGAGAGACCCAGTACTTC.

CDR3 loop: CASSFTTSGGNTQYF. The CDR3 bases are TGTGCCAGCAGCTTCACGACTAGCGGGGGAAATACGCAGTATTTT. The J gene is TRBJ2-3, the V gene TRBV7-9; 12 bases align to TRBD2. Germline CDR1 is SEHNR and CDR2 is FQNEAQ (reference sequence). The CDR3 contains 15 residues. V shed 3 bases and J 7 bases; nucleotides not matched to a gene: 5. The full variable domain, completed using reference TRBV7-9 and TRBJ2-3, is DTGVSQNPRHKITKRGQNVTFRCDPISEHNRLYWYRQTLGQGPEFLTYFQNEAQLEKSRLLSDRFSAERPKGSFSTLEIQRTEQGDSAMYLCASSFTTSGGNTQYFGPGTRLTVL.

The V and J genes are TRBV7-6 and TRBJ2-2; D is perhaps TRBD1 (5 bases). The CDR3 is made up of 13 amino acids. V gave up 5 bases and J gave up 5 bases, with 9 bases separating them. CDR1 and CDR2 (germline): SGHVS, FNYEAQ. The CDR3 is CASSNRITGELFF. CDR3 sequence (DNA): TGTGCCAGCAGCAACAGGATTACCGGGGAGCTGTTTTTT.

The gene calls are TRBV4-1 and TRBJ2-7, with D unresolved. The CDR3 sequence is 13 residues long. Germline V gene sequence: CDR1 MGHRA, CDR2 YSYEKL. Trimming took off 5 bases at V and 3 bases at J, with 11 bases between the two ends. CDR3 residues: CASSSRLLYEQYF. In nucleotides, the CDR3 is TGCGCCAGCAGCTCCCGACTCCTCTACGAGCAGTACTTC.

This clone was recorded once. The chain uses TRBV6-1 and TRBJ2-7; TRBD2 matches at 7 bases. The J segment lost 0 bases and the V segment lost 4 bases, leaving 3 bases of the junction unmatched. The V gene's germline CDR1 is MNHNS and CDR2 SASEGT. This CDR3 spans 14 amino acids. This chain's CDR3 is CASSAAGSSYEQYF. CDR3 DNA sequence: TGTGCCAGCAGTGCAGCGGGGAGCTCCTACGAGCAGTACTTC.

This clone showed up just once. The V gene is TRBV6-6, the J gene TRBJ1-2; D possibly corresponds to TRBD1 (6 bases). Trimming took off 6 bases at V and 6 bases at J, with 17 bases between the two ends. The CDR3 sequence is 14 residues long. Germline V gene data show CDR1 as MNHNY and CDR2 as SVGAGI (reference sequence). The CDR3 coding sequence is TGTGCCAGCAGCCAACAGGGCGAGTACGATGGCTACACCTTC. Translated: CASSQQGEYDGYTF.

The chain has TRBV6-5 and TRBJ2-1, with D uncertain. Germline assignment: CDR1 MNHEY and CDR2 SVGAGI. The V gene lost 6 bases and the J gene lost 9 bases, with 3 bases spanning the gap. CDR3 length: 9 amino acids. CDR3 coding DNA: TGTGCCAGCAGCCGTGAGCAGTTCTTC. Protein sequence: CASSREQFF.

The chain carries TRBV25-1 and TRBJ1-1; a possible D gene is TRBD1 (6 bases). The germline gives CDR1 MGHDK, CDR2 SYGVNS. V lost 6 bases and J 0 bases, leaving 14 bases between the germline ends. This CDR3 is built from 15 residues. As DNA, the CDR3 is TGTGCCAGCAGCGAGACGGGGACATTGAACACTGAAGCTTTCTTT. Its protein is CASSETGTLNTEAFF.

This clone came up a few times. J is TRBJ2-5 and V is TRBV2; 7 bases are shared with TRBD1. The CDR3 consists of 12 residues. The V gene end was trimmed by 9 bases and the J gene end by 2 bases; junction bases not matched to a gene: 3. CDR1 is SNHLY and CDR2 is FYNNEI in the germline V gene. CDR3 residues: CARGTEQETQYF. The CDR3 region has the DNA TGTGCCAGAGGGACAGAACAAGAGACCCAGTACTTC.

The gene calls are TRBV5-4 and TRBJ2-3, with 8 bases that match TRBD1. CDR3 length equals 16 residues. V was clipped by 2 bases and J by 3 bases; unmatched bases: 8. Germline-derived CDR1 and CDR2 are SGHNT and YYREEE (reference sequence). The chain's CDR3 is CASSFWTGIVTDTQYF. For the CDR3, the DNA is TGTGCCAGCAGCTTTTGGACAGGGATCGTGACAGATACGCAGTATTTT.

The chain couples TRBV19 to TRBJ2-1; 9 bases match TRBD2. The CDR3 is made up of 17 amino acids. Unmatched junction bases numbered 6, after V lost 3 bases and J lost 0 bases. In germline, CDR1 is LNHDA, CDR2 SQIVND (reference sequence). CDR3 residues: CASSIGSSGNSYNEQFF. DNA of the CDR3: TGTGCCAGTAGTATCGGGTCTAGCGGGAACTCCTACAATGAGCAGTTCTTC.

The rearrangement links TRBV6-1 to TRBJ1-3, with D maybe TRBD1 (5 bases). This CDR3 comprises 15 residues. V was shortened by 6 bases and J by 2 bases, with 14 bases between the two germline ends. Germline CDR1 reads MNHNS; CDR2 reads SASEGT. The CDR3 nucleotides are TGTGCCAGCAGCAGGGTTACAAGCACTGGAAACACCATATATTTT. It encodes CASSRVTSTGNTIYF.

The rearrangement uses TRBV19 and TRBJ1-5; D is unclear. CDR3 length: 13 residues. V lost 2 bases and J 5 bases, leaving 7 bases between the germline ends. The germline V gene has CDR1 LNHDA and CDR2 SQIVND (reference sequence). The CDR3: CASSIQEDQPQHF. The CDR3 region has the DNA TGTGCCAGTAGTATACAAGAGGATCAGCCCCAGCATTTT.

The count of this clone is one. This chain uses TRBV4-2 with TRBJ2-7, with D uncertain. The CDR3 is 14 residues long. Germline CDR1 LGHNA, CDR2 YNFKEQ. V lost 1 base and J lost 0, with 7 bases in between. The CDR3 sequence: CASSQAESSYEQYF. In DNA, the CDR3 is TGTGCCAGCAGCCAAGCGGAGAGCTCCTACGAGCAGTACTTC.

The chain uses TRBV18 and TRBJ2-5; D is perhaps TRBD1 or TRBD2 (5 bases each). Between the trimmed V and J ends, which lost 1 base and 5 bases, there was a span of 14 bases. Germline V lookup: CDR1 KGHSH, CDR2 LQKENI. The CDR3 has 15 amino acids. The CDR3 nucleotides read TGTGCCAGCTCACCACGACAGCATACGGGGGAGACCCAGTACTTC. Translation: CASSPRQHTGETQYF.